This entry features one T cell receptor (beta chain) sequence. The antigen remains unidentified. The junction does not match germline at one end; this may be a read error. Quantitative molecular-barcoded 5'-RACE generated the TCR beta libraries. TCRdb ran MiXCR on the 5' RACE reads and lists one entry per CDR3 protein. Of under 550,000 distinct CDR3 sequences listed, roughly 26% are singletons. Germline values: CDR1 MNHNS, CDR2 SASEGT. This CDR3 contains 12 residues. The data belong to a study of CD8 T cells in ankylosing spondylitis. Whole-study findings and limits: Matched ankylosing spondylitis synovial fluid reportedly showed significant enrichment of disease-linked clones. Disease-associated clones were CD8+ and fairly uncommon in peripheral blood. Among TCR beta sequences, a motif of 7 to 9 highly homologous variants appeared characteristic of ankylosing spondylitis blood. Certain motif variants had earlier appeared in reactive arthritis synovial fluid and blood.

The J gene is TRBJ1-3, the V gene TRBV6-1; possible D gene TRBD1, 5 bases. The sequence derives from a male donor with ankylosing spondylitis. The sample taken for sequencing was blood, either unsorted or a sorted T cell fraction (not recorded which). The DNA of the CDR3 is TGCGGGGGAGGGTTCTCTGGAAACACCATATATTTT. Its translation is CGGGFSGNTIYF.